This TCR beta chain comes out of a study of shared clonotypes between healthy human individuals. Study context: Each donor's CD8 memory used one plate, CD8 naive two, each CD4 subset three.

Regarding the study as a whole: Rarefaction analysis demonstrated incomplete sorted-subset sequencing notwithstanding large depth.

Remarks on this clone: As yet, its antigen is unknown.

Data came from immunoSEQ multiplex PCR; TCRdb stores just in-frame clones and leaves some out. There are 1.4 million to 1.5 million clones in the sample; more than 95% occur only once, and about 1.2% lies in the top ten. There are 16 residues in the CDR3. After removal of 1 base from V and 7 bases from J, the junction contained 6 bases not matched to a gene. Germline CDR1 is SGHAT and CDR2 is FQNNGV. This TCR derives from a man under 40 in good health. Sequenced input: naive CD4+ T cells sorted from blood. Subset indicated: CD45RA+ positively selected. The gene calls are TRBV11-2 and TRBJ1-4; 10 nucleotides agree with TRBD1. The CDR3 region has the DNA TGTGCCAGCAGCTTAGTTCCCGGACAGGGGGGTGAAAAACTGTTTTTT. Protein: CASSLVPGQGGEKLFF.